Listed here are 6 T cell receptor beta chains from one sample, sequenced in a study of T cell changes during pregnancy in multiple sclerosis. Clones were sequenced by immunoSEQ multiplex PCR, and TCRdb holds only the in-frame ones, with some missing. The table shows tens of thousands of clones, with 90% to 95% occurring only once. The sample consisted of CD8+ T cells from peripheral blood mononuclear cells, taken in the third trimester of pregnancy. Every receptor here comes from a female donor with multiple sclerosis, enrolled in a pregnancy study.

In this sample, this clone turned up a few times. The rearrangement joins TRBV6-5 to TRBJ1-2, with 7 bases matching TRBD1. Germline V CDR1 and CDR2: MNHEY, SVGAGI. The CDR3 is made up of 15 amino acids. V gave up 5 bases and J gave up 4 bases; unmatched junction bases: 10. In nucleotides, the CDR3 is TGTGCCAGCAGTCCTCCCTGGGGACAGTCCTATGGCTACACCTTC. Amino acid sequence: CASSPPWGQSYGYTF.

The rearrangement links TRBV28 to TRBJ1-2, with TRBD1 identical over 10 bases. Unmatched junction bases numbered 14, after V lost 6 bases and J lost 4 bases. Looked up from germline, CDR1 is MDHEN and CDR2 is SYDVKM. The CDR3 runs 17 residues. CDR3 DNA: TGTGCCAGCAGACCCGAATTACTGACAGGGGGCGGCTATGGCTACACCTTC. It translates to CASRPELLTGGGYGYTF.

The chain employs TRBV10-1 and TRBJ2-3, with unresolved D. Trimming cost V 2 bases and J 6 bases, with 3 bases left between them. Germline values: CDR1 WNHNN, CDR2 SYGVQD (reference sequence). The CDR3 is made up of 11 amino acids. The CDR3 sequence is CASSESDTQYF. CDR3 in DNA: TGCGCCAGCAGTGAGAGCGATACGCAGTATTTT.

The rearrangement uses TRBV6-5 and TRBJ2-2; perhaps TRBD2 as D (6 bases). The CDR3 runs to 15 residues. Trimming pared 5 bases from V and 5 bases from J, leaving 15 bases between. In germline, CDR1 is MNHEY, CDR2 SVGAGI. CDR3 sequence: CASSLGAGRTGELFF. CDR3 nucleotides: TGTGCCAGCAGTCTAGGTGCCGGGAGAACCGGGGAGCTGTTTTTT.

This clone was seen just once. V usage is TRBV14 and J usage is TRBJ2-7; 7 nucleotides line up with TRBD1. V lost 4 bases, J lost 6 bases, and 6 bases stayed unmatched. The germline CDR1 and CDR2 sequences are SGHDN and FVKESK. The CDR3 is made up of 13 amino acids. The CDR3 coding sequence is TGTGCCAGCAGCCTGACAGGGTTTGGCGAGCAGTACTTC. Translation gives CASSLTGFGEQYF.

The chain combines TRBV7-9 with TRBJ1-2; the D gene is possibly TRBD1 (6 bases). Germline values: CDR1 SEHNR, CDR2 FQNEAQ (reference sequence). This CDR3 region has 14 residues. V dropped 0 bases and J dropped 8 bases, with 13 bases sitting between them. The CDR3 loop is CASSLAISGGGYTF. CDR3 coding DNA: TGTGCCAGCAGCTTAGCGATTTCGGGGGGCGGCTACACCTTC.